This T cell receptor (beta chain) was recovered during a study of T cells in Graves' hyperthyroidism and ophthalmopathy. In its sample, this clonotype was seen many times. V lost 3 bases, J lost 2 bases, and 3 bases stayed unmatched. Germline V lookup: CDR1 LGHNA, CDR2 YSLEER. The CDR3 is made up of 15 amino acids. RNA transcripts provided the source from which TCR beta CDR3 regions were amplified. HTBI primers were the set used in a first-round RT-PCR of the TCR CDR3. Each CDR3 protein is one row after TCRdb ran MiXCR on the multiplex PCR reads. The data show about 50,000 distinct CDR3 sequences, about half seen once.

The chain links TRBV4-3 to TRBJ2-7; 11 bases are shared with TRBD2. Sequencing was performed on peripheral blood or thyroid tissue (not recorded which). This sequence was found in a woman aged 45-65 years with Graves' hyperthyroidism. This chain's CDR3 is CASSQTSGNTYEQYF. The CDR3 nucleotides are TGCGCCAGCAGCCAGACTAGCGGGAATACCTACGAGCAGTACTTC.